The 25 T cell receptor beta chains below all came from one sample that was sequenced in a study of T cells in Graves' hyperthyroidism and ophthalmopathy. Amplification of TCR beta CDR3 regions was performed using RNA transcripts as template. The primer set for the first-round RT-PCR of the TCR CDR3 was HTBI. MiXCR, run by TCRdb on the multiplex PCR reads, gives a single entry per CDR3 protein. The sample lists 250,000 to 350,000 distinct CDR3 sequences; 16% were seen once. The sample consisted of blood. The receptors shown here come from a man younger than 40 with Graves' hyperthyroidism.

This clonotype was seen ten or more times. The genes are TRBV2 and TRBJ2-3, with no clear D. The V gene's germline CDR1 is SNHLY and CDR2 FYNNEI. The V end lost 2 bases, the J end lost 6 bases, and 15 bases lay between the germline ends. The CDR3 has 15 residues. The DNA for the CDR3 is TGTGCCAGCAGTGAAAGGTCCCCCCGAGTGGATACGCAGTATTTT. Translated, it gives CASSERSPRVDTQYF.

This clonotype was counted ten times or more. V is TRBV19 and J is TRBJ2-1; 7 nucleotides align to TRBD2. V dropped 7 bases and J dropped 10; count of bases not matched to a gene: 7. CDR3 length: 12 residues. CDR1 is LNHDA, CDR2 SQIVND, per germline (reference sequence). In DNA, the CDR3 is TGTGCCAGTAATTGGGGGGGGGAAGAGCAGTTCTTC. The encoded protein is CASNWGGEEQFF.

This chain connects TRBV20-1 to TRBJ2-5, with D perhaps matching TRBD2 (7 bases). Trimming took off 5 bases at V and 7 bases at J, with 17 bases between the two ends. CDR3 length: 13 residues. Looked up from germline, CDR1 is DFQATT and CDR2 is SNEGSKA (reference sequence). In nucleotides, the CDR3 is TGCAGTGCTGCGCTAGCGGAGGGGGGGACCCAGTACTTC. Translation: CSAALAEGGTQYF.

The table lists this clonotype with many counts. The chain is built from TRBV7-9 and TRBJ2-7; 7 bases map to TRBD1. The CDR3 runs to 14 residues. V trimming: 3 bases; J trimming: 3 bases; junction bases outside the gene matches: 5. Germline lookup yields CDR1 SEHNR and CDR2 FQNEAQ (reference sequence). The CDR3 nucleotides are TGTGCCAGCAGCTTCCGACAGGGTGACTACGAGCAGTACTTC. This sequence encodes CASSFRQGDYEQYF.

This clonotype was seen repeatedly, ten times or more. The chain links TRBV7-9 to TRBJ2-7; 11 bases map to TRBD1. Looked up from germline, CDR1 is SEHNR and CDR2 is FQNEAQ (reference sequence). The J segment lost 5 bases and the V segment lost 5 bases, leaving 11 bases of the junction unmatched. The CDR3 runs to 16 residues. CDR3 bases: TGTGCCAGCAGCCTCCTTCCGGGACAGGGGGGAAACGAGCAGTACTTC. Translation gives CASSLLPGQGGNEQYF. The full variable domain, completed using reference TRBV7-9 and TRBJ2-7, is DTGVSQNPRHKITKRGQNVTFRCDPISEHNRLYWYRQTLGQGPEFLTYFQNEAQLEKSRLLSDRFSAERPKGSFSTLEIQRTEQGDSAMYLCASSLLPGQGGNEQYFGPGTRLTVT.

This clonotype has more than one count but fewer than ten. Just one base apart from a much larger clone, this may be a read error. The chain recombines TRBV6-1 with TRBJ1-1, with D unresolved. Looked up from germline, CDR1 is MNHNS and CDR2 is SASEGT. The CDR3 length is 16 residues. With 5 bases removed from V and 3 bases from J, the gap between germline ends came to 19 bases. CDR3 residues: CASSLPNSVGDTEAFF. CDR3 nucleotides: TGTGCCAGCAGTCTCCCTAACAGCGTCGGAGACACTGAAGCTTTCTTT.

The V call is TRBV9, the J call TRBJ2-5; D may be TRBD1 or TRBD2 (6 bases each). The CDR3 runs to 15 residues. V lost 4 bases and J lost 5, with 18 bases in between. Germline loops: CDR1 SGDLS, CDR2 YYNGEE. CDR3 sequence: CASSLGGRERETQYF. In DNA form, the CDR3 reads TGTGCCAGCAGCCTGGGGGGCAGGGAGAGGGAGACCCAGTACTTC.

There are many counts of this clonotype. The V and J genes are TRBV7-3 and TRBJ2-7, with D unclear. Per germline, CDR1 SGHTA and CDR2 FQGTGA. The germline V and J ends were trimmed by 10 bases and 2 bases, with 12 bases remaining between them. This CDR3 region has 12 residues. CDR3 sequence: CAIRGVAYEQYF. The CDR3 DNA reads TGTGCCATCCGTGGGGTGGCCTACGAGCAGTACTTC.

This clonotype was counted a few times. This chain joins TRBV6-1 and TRBJ2-5; TRBD1 matches 10 bases. V was clipped by 8 bases and J by 4 bases; unmatched bases: 10. This CDR3 is 15 amino acids long. In germline, CDR1 is MNHNS, CDR2 SASEGT. CDR3 region: CASPQSDRGRETQYF. CDR3 nucleotide sequence: TGTGCCAGCCCCCAATCGGACAGGGGGAGAGAGACCCAGTACTTC.

This clonotype has ten or more counts. This chain uses TRBV6-1 with TRBJ1-2; 7 nucleotides agree with TRBD1. Germline CDR1 MNHNS, CDR2 SASEGT. J lost 6 bases, V lost 7 bases, and 11 bases had no gene match. The CDR3 is 14 residues long. CDR3 loop: CASTKDRNGNGYTF. In DNA form, the CDR3 reads TGTGCCAGCACTAAGGACAGGAATGGGAATGGCTACACCTTC.

This clonotype has at least ten counts. V is TRBV2 and J is TRBJ1-5; 10 bases line up with TRBD1. The germline CDR1 and CDR2 sequences are SNHLY and FYNNEI. The CDR3 sequence is 15 residues long. J lost 2 bases, V lost 3 bases, and 1 base had no gene match. CDR3 in DNA: TGTGCCAGCAGTGACGGGACAGGGGGCAATCAGCCCCAGCATTTT. It codes for CASSDGTGGNQPQHF.

The V call is TRBV4-1, the J call TRBJ1-1; unclear D gene. V dropped 11 bases and J dropped 3 bases, with 10 bases sitting between them. This CDR3 comprises 11 residues. The germline V gene has CDR1 MGHRA and CDR2 YSYEKL. CDR3: CARDSDTEAFF. DNA of the CDR3: TGCGCCCGTGATTCTGACACTGAAGCTTTCTTT.

V usage is TRBV12-5 and J usage is TRBJ2-2; TRBD1 or TRBD2 may be the D gene (5 bases each). Looked up from germline, CDR1 is LGHNT and CDR2 is FRNRAP. There are 15 residues in the CDR3. Trimming removed 5 bases from V and 3 bases from J, with 13 bases in between. The CDR3 DNA reads as TGTGCTAGTGGTCGGGACCTTGGGGACACCGGGGAGCTGTTTTTT. Protein product: CASGRDLGDTGELFF. The whole variable domain, remainder taken from reference TRBV12-5 and TRBJ2-2, is DARVTQTPRHKVTEMGQEVTMRCQPILGHNTVFWYRQTMMQGLELLAYFRNRAPLDDSGMPKDRFSAEMPDATLATLKIQPSEPRDSAVYFCASGRDLGDTGELFFGEGSRLTVL.

The table lists this clonotype with many counts. This chain uses TRBV7-3 with TRBJ2-5; D not certain. Germline V lookup: CDR1 SGHTA, CDR2 FQGTGA. The CDR3 is 13 amino acids. The germline V and J ends were trimmed by 4 bases and 4 bases, with 10 bases remaining between them. CDR3 loop: CASSYQKAETQYF. The CDR3 DNA reads as TGTGCCAGCAGCTACCAGAAAGCAGAGACCCAGTACTTC.

This clonotype was picked up many times. The chain recombines TRBV18 with TRBJ2-7; 10 bases line up with TRBD1. The germline CDR1 and CDR2 sequences are KGHSH and LQKENI. The CDR3 length is 14 residues. V lost 6 bases and J lost 8; bases outside the gene matches: 10. CDR3 sequence reads: CASSLQRQGAKQYF. The CDR3 DNA reads TGTGCCAGCTCGCTCCAAAGACAGGGGGCTAAGCAGTACTTC.

The chain has TRBV19 and TRBJ1-2; weak D call: TRBD1 (6 bases). CDR1 LNHDA and CDR2 SQIVND come from the germline V gene (reference sequence). Between the trimmed V and J ends, which lost 6 bases and 6 bases, there was a span of 17 bases. The CDR3 runs 14 residues. The CDR3 bases are TGTGCCAGTAGGACGGACAGCGAAATTGATGGCTACACCTTC. It specifies CASRTDSEIDGYTF.

The rearrangement uses TRBV7-3 and TRBJ2-2, with TRBD1 matching over 9 bases. The V segment lost 5 bases and the J segment 4 bases; nucleotides outside the gene matches: 8. This CDR3 is 16 amino acids long. The germline V gene encodes CDR1 SGHTA and CDR2 FQGTGA. The CDR3 DNA reads as TGTGCCAGCAGCCTGGGACAGGGTGTGGGCACCGGGGAGCTGTTTTTT. Translating it yields CASSLGQGVGTGELFF.

This chain links TRBV5-1 with TRBJ2-7, with D perhaps TRBD2 (6 bases). The germline gives CDR1 SGHRS, CDR2 YFSETQ. The CDR3 spans 21 residues. Trimming cost V 2 bases and J 0 bases, with 30 bases left between them. The CDR3 protein is CASSFLMAFVGGYPGSYEQYF. Written as DNA, the CDR3 is TGCGCCAGCAGCTTCCTCATGGCCTTTGTCGGGGGATACCCCGGCTCCTACGAGCAGTACTTC.

This sequence joins TRBV29-1 and TRBJ1-1; 7 nucleotides line up with TRBD1. The CDR3 covers 12 residues. Germline CDR1 SQVTM, CDR2 ANQGSEA. V trimming: 5 bases; J trimming: 7 bases; junction bases outside the gene matches: 7. The CDR3 DNA is TGCAGCGTTCGACAGGGCCGTAGTGAAGCTTTCTTT. Protein: CSVRQGRSEAFF.

The V gene is TRBV11-2, the J gene TRBJ2-1, with 11 bases fitting TRBD2. Germline CDR1 SGHAT, CDR2 FQNNGV. V trimming: 5 bases; J trimming: 3 bases; junction bases outside the gene matches: 9. The CDR3 is 17 amino acids. The CDR3 DNA is TGTGCCAGCAGCCGCTTAAGACTAGCGGGGAGCTACAATGAGCAGTTCTTC. It yields the protein CASSRLRLAGSYNEQFF.

There are many counts of this clonotype. CDR3 sequence: CASNAAGGLGETQYF. CDR3 coding DNA: TGTGCCAGCAACGCGGCGGGAGGCCTGGGGGAGACCCAGTACTTC. The chain employs TRBV2 and TRBJ2-5, with 8 bases lining up with TRBD2. The CDR3 consists of 15 residues. Trimming removed 7 bases from V and 5 bases from J; junction bases left unmatched: 12. Germline assignment: CDR1 SNHLY and CDR2 FYNNEI.

This clonotype was counted a few times. This chain connects TRBV11-3 to TRBJ2-2; a possible D gene is TRBD2 (5 bases). Germline-derived CDR1 and CDR2 are SGHNT and YENEEA. V was cut by 1 base and J by 6 bases, with 15 bases left in between. CDR3 size: 16 residues. As DNA, the CDR3 is TGTGCCAGCAGCTTAGGGATCGGGATTAACTCCGGGGAGCTGTTTTTT. It is translated as CASSLGIGINSGELFF. The whole variable domain, remainder taken from reference TRBV11-3 and TRBJ2-2, is EAGVVQSPRYKIIEKKQPVAFWCNPISGHNTLYWYLQNLGQGPELLIRYENEEAVDDSQLPKDRFSAERLKGVDSTLKIQPAELGDSAVYLCASSLGIGINSGELFFGEGSRLTVL.

This chain links TRBV20-1 with TRBJ2-3; D is perhaps TRBD1 (6 bases). The germline V and J ends were trimmed by 8 bases and 4 bases, with 13 bases remaining between them. CDR1 and CDR2 (germline): DFQATT, SNEGSKA (reference sequence). The CDR3 contains 12 residues. The CDR3: CSFTGNSDTQYF. The CDR3 nucleotides read TGCAGTTTCACAGGGAATTCAGATACGCAGTATTTT.

This clonotype turned up a few times. The rearrangement uses TRBV7-8 and TRBJ2-2; 10 bases agree with TRBD2. Per the germline V gene, CDR1 is SGHVS and CDR2 is FQNEAQ. J lost 2 bases, V lost 5 bases, and 5 bases had no gene match. This CDR3 contains 16 residues. CDR3 sequence: CASSPIAGGNTGELFF. CDR3 DNA sequence: TGTGCCAGCAGCCCAATAGCGGGAGGCAACACCGGGGAGCTGTTTTTT. The full variable domain, rest sourced from reference TRBV7-8 and TRBJ2-2, is GAGVSQSPRYKVAKRGQDVALRCDPISGHVSLFWYQQALGQGPEFLTYFQNEAQLDKSGLPSDRFFAERPEGSVSTLKIQRTQQEDSAVYLCASSPIAGGNTGELFFGEGSRLTVL.

On this clonotype: The junction departs from the called germline gene at one end, perhaps through a read error. This chain joins TRBV2 and TRBJ1-3; D unresolved. CDR1 SNHLY and CDR2 FYNNEI come from the germline V gene. The CDR3 is 12 amino acids. Written as DNA, the CDR3 is TGTGCCAGCAGTGTATTCGGAAACACCATGTATTTT. Amino acids: CASSVFGNTMYF.